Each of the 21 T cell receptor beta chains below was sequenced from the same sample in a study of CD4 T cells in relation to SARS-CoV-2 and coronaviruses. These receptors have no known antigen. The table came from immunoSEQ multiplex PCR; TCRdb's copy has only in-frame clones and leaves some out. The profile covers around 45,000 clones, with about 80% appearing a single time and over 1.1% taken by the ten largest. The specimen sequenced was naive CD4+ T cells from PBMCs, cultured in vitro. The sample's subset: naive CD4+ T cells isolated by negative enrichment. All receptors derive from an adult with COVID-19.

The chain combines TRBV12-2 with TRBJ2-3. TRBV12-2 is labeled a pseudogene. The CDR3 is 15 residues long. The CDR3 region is CASRVLPKSTDTQYF. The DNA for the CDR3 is TGTGCAAGTCGCGTCCTCCCGAAAAGCACAGATACGCAGTATTTT.

The CDR3 nucleotides are TGCGCCAGCAGCCTCCTAGGCGGCACCGGGGAGCTGTTTTTT. It yields the protein CASSLLGGTGELFF. The rearrangement uses TRBV4-1 and TRBJ2-2, with D unclear. Trimming removed 4 bases at V and 4 bases at J, with 10 bases between. This CDR3 is built from 14 residues. Germline values: CDR1 MGHRA, CDR2 YSYEKL.

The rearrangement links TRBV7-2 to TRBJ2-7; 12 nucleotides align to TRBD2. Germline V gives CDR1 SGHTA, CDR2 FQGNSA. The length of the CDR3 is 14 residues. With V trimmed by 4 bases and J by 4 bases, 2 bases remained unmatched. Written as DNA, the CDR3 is TGTGCCAGCAGCTCAGGACTAGCGGGATACGAGCAGTACTTC. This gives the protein CASSSGLAGYEQYF.

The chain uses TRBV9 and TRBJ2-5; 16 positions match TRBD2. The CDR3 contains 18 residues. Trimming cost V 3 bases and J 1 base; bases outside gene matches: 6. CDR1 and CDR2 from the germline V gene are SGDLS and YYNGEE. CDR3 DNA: TGTGCCAGCAGCGCCGGGACTAGCGGGAGGGTATTCCAAGAGACCCAGTACTTC. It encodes CASSAGTSGRVFQETQYF.

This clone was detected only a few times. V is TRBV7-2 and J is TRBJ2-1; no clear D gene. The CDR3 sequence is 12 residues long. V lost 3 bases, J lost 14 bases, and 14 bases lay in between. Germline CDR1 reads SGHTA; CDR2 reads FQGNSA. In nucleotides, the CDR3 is TGTGCCAGCAGCTTTTTAGACCGCGGAAAGTTCTTC. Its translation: CASSFLDRGKFF. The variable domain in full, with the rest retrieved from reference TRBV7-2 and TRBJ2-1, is GAGVSQSPSNKVTEKGKDVELRCDPISGHTALYWYRQSLGQGLEFLIYFQGNSAPDKSGLPSDRFSAERTGGSVSTLTIQRTQQEDSAVYLCASSFLDRGKFFGPGTRLTVL.

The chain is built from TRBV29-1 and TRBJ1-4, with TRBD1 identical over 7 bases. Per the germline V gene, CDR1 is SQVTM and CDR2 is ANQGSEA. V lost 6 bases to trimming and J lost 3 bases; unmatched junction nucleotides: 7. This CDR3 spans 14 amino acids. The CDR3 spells CSVKMTGSNEKLFF. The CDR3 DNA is TGCAGCGTGAAAATGACAGGGTCTAATGAAAAACTGTTTTTT.

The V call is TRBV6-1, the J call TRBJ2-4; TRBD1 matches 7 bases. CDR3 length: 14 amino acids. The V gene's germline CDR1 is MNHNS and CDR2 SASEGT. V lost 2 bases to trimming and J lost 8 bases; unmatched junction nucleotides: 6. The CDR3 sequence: CASSETTGLDIQYF. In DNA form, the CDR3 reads TGTGCCAGCAGTGAAACGACAGGGTTGGACATTCAGTACTTC.

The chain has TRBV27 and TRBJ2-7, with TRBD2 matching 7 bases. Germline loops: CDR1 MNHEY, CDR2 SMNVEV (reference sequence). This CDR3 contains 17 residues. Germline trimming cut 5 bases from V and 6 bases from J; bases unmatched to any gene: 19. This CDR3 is CASSRLAEVPFTVEQYF. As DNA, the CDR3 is TGTGCCAGCAGTCGGCTAGCGGAAGTCCCATTCACAGTCGAGCAGTACTTC.

The CDR3 DNA sequence: TGTGCCAGCAGTTTCCGACTAGACGAGCAGTACTTC. Protein sequence: CASSFRLDEQYF. J is TRBJ2-7 and V is TRBV28, with D maybe TRBD2 (6 bases). The germline V gene encodes CDR1 MDHEN and CDR2 SYDVKM. V was cut by 3 bases and J by 5 bases, with 8 bases left in between. The CDR3 runs to 12 residues. Full variable domain (outside the CDR3, taken from reference TRBV28 and TRBJ2-7): DVKVTQSSRYLVKRTGEKVFLECVQDMDHENMFWYRQDPGLGLRLIYFSYDVKMKEKGDIPEGYSVSREKKERFSLILESASTNQTSMYLCASSFRLDEQYFGPGTRLTVT.

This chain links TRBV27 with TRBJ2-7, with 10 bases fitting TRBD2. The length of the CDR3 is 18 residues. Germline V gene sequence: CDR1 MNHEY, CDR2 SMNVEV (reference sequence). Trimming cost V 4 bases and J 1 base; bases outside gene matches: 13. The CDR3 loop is CASSYLKASGSGSYEQYF. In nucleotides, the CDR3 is TGTGCCAGCAGTTACCTTAAAGCTAGCGGGAGCGGGTCCTACGAGCAGTACTTC.

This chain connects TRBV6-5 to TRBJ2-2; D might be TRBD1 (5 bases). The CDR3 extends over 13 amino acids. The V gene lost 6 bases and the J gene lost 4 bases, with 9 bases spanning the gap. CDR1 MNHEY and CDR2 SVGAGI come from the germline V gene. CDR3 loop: CASRHRLTGELFF. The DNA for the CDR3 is TGTGCCAGCAGGCACAGGCTCACCGGGGAGCTGTTTTTT.

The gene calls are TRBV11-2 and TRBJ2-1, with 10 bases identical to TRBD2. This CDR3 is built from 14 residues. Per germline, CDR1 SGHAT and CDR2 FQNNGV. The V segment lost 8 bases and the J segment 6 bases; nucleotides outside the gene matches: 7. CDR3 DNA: TGTGCCAGCCCCCCGTCTAGCGGGAGCAATGAGCAGTTCTTC. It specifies CASPPSSGSNEQFF.

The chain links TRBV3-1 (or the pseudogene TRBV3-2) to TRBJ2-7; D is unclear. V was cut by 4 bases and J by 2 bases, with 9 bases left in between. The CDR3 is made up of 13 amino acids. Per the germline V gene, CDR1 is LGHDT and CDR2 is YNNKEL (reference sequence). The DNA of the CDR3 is TGTGCCAGCAGCCCAGACCCGACCTACGAGCAGTACTTC. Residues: CASSPDPTYEQYF.

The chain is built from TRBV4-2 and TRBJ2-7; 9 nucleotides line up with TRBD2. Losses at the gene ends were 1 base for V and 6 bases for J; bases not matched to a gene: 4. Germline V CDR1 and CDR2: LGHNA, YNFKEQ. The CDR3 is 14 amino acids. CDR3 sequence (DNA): TGTGCCAGCAGCCAAGGAGCGGGAGGTCCCGAGCAGTACTTC. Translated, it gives CASSQGAGGPEQYF.

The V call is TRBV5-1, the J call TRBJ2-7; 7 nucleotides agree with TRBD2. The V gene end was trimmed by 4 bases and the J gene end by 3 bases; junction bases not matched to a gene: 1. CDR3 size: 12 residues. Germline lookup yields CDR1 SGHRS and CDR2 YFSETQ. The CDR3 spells CASSTGGYEQYF. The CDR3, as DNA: TGCGCCAGCAGCACGGGGGGCTACGAGCAGTACTTC.

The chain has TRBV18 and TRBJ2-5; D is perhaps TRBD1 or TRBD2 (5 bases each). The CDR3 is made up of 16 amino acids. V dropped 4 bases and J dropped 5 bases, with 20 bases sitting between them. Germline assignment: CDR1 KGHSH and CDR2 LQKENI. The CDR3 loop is CASSLRPRGVMETQYF. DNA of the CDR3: TGTGCCAGCTCACTACGACCCCGAGGGGTGATGGAGACCCAGTACTTC.

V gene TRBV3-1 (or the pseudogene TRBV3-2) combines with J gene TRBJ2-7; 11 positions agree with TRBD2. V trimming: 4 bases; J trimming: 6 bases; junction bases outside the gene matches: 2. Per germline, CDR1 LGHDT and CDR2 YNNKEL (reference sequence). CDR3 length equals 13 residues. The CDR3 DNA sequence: TGTGCCAGCAGCCCCCTAGCGGGAGGCGAGCAGTACTTC. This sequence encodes CASSPLAGGEQYF.

Here the CDR3 DNA reads TGCGCCAGCAGCGGACGAAGGGGGGATGGAGAGACCCAGTACTTC. Translation gives CASSGRRGDGETQYF. V and J are TRBV5-1 and TRBJ2-5; D could derive from TRBD1 or TRBD2 (6 bases each). Germline V gene data show CDR1 as SGHRS and CDR2 as YFSETQ. The ends were cut back, 4 bases at V and 4 bases at J, with 17 bases in the middle. The CDR3 consists of 15 residues.

Here the CDR3 DNA reads TGCGCCAGCAGCCCGGGTCCCTCCAGCCTCTACGAGCAGTACTTC. It is translated as CASSPGPSSLYEQYF. This chain uses TRBV4-1 with TRBJ2-7; D is ambiguous. CDR1 is MGHRA and CDR2 is YSYEKL in the germline V gene. This CDR3 is 15 amino acids long. Trimming removed 4 bases from V and 3 bases from J, with 16 bases in between.

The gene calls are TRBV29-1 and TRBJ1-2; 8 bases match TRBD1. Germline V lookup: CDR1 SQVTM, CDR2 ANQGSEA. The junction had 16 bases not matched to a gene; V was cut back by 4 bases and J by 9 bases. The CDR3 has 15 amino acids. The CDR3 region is CSVVRFSGGMDRYTF. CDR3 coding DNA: TGCAGCGTTGTTCGATTTTCAGGGGGCATGGATCGCTACACCTTC.

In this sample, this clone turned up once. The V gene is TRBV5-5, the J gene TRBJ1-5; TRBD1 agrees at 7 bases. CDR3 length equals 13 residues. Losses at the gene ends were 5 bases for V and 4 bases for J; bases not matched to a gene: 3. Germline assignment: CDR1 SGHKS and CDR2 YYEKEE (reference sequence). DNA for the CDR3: TGTGCCAGCAGTCCGACAGGGAATCAGCCCCAGCATTTT. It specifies CASSPTGNQPQHF.